These T cell receptor beta chains were read from a single sample in a study of blood T cell repertoires in COVID-19. The method was immunoSEQ multiplex PCR; TCRdb's version includes in-frame clones alone and lacks a portion of them. The repertoire holds more than 110,000 clones, with roughly 78% as singletons. The sequenced material came from peripheral blood. Source of these receptors: a man aged 55 to 70 with acute or convalescent COVID-19. CDR3s include the opening cysteine and the closing phenylalanine or tryptophan. Each record gives: V gene, CDR3 length, D gene, J gene, clone size, CDR3 DNA, CDR3 protein. D genes are given only for firm matches. Clone sizes are given selectively: once, few, many, or a class where the clone is expanded.

v_call: TRBV5-1
cdr3_length: 13
d_call: TRBD2
j_call: TRBJ2-7
clone_size: once
cdr3_nt: TGCGCCAGCTCGGGGACACAAGGACTAGCGGCAGACTTC
cdr3_aa: CASSGTQGLAADF

v_call: TRBV9
cdr3_length: 12
d_call: .
j_call: TRBJ1-4
clone_size: .
cdr3_nt: TGTGCCAGCAGCGAACCCGGTGAAAAACTGTTTTTT
cdr3_aa: CASSEPGEKLFF

v_call: TRBV9
cdr3_length: 14
d_call: TRBD1
j_call: TRBJ2-1
clone_size: .
cdr3_nt: TGTGCCAGCAGCGAACAGGGGGTTAGTAATGAGCAGTTCTTC
cdr3_aa: CASSEQGVSNEQFF

v_call: TRBV30
cdr3_length: 11
d_call: .
j_call: TRBJ1-1
clone_size: .
cdr3_nt: TGTGCCTGGAGTCTCAACACTGAAGCTTTCTTT
cdr3_aa: CAWSLNTEAFF

v_call: TRBV2
cdr3_length: 14
d_call: TRBD2
j_call: TRBJ2-1
clone_size: .
cdr3_nt: TGTGCCAGCCGCGGGGGGAGCTCCTACAATGAGCAGTTCTTC
cdr3_aa: CASRGGSSYNEQFF

v_call: TRBV7-8
cdr3_length: 14
d_call: TRBD1
j_call: TRBJ2-1
clone_size: .
cdr3_nt: TGTGCCAGCAGCTTGGACAGGGTAGACAATGAGCAGTTCTTC
cdr3_aa: CASSLDRVDNEQFF

v_call: TRBV5-1
cdr3_length: 14
d_call: .
j_call: TRBJ1-2
clone_size: many
cdr3_nt: TGCGCCAGCAGCTTGGAGCAGGGGAACTATGGCTACACCTTC
cdr3_aa: CASSLEQGNYGYTF

v_call: TRBV9
cdr3_length: 14
d_call: .
j_call: TRBJ1-1
clone_size: once
cdr3_nt: TGTGCCAGCAGCGTAGGCAGTCGGGACACTGAAGCTTTCTTT
cdr3_aa: CASSVGSRDTEAFF

v_call: TRBV6-5
cdr3_length: 13
d_call: .
j_call: TRBJ2-7
clone_size: .
cdr3_nt: TGTGCCAGCAGTATACAGGGCCCCTACGAGCAGTACTTC
cdr3_aa: CASSIQGPYEQYF

v_call: TRBV5-1
cdr3_length: 13
d_call: TRBD2
j_call: TRBJ2-2
clone_size: .
cdr3_nt: TGCGCCAGCGGACTAGCGGGAGCTGGGGAGCTGTTTTTT
cdr3_aa: CASGLAGAGELFF

v_call: TRBV9
cdr3_length: 14
d_call: .
j_call: TRBJ1-6
clone_size: few
cdr3_nt: TGTGCCAGCAGCGTAGTGGGGGAGGAATCACCCCTCCACTTT
cdr3_aa: CASSVVGEESPLHF

v_call: TRBV3-1/TRBV3-2
cdr3_length: 14
d_call: .
j_call: TRBJ1-6
clone_size: .
cdr3_nt: TGTGCCAGCAGCCAAGAGTCACTGAATTCACCCCTCCACTTT
cdr3_aa: CASSQESLNSPLHF

v_call: TRBV7-2
cdr3_length: 14
d_call: .
j_call: TRBJ2-2
clone_size: .
cdr3_nt: TGTGCCAGCAGCTTAGTGGCAGGTGACCGGGAGCTGTTTTTT
cdr3_aa: CASSLVAGDRELFF

v_call: TRBV3-1/TRBV3-2
cdr3_length: 15
d_call: .
j_call: TRBJ1-6
clone_size: .
cdr3_nt: TGTGCCAGCAGCGAAGCGACAGGAAGCAATTCACCCCTCCACTTT
cdr3_aa: CASSEATGSNSPLHF

v_call: TRBV28
cdr3_length: 15
d_call: TRBD1
j_call: TRBJ1-5
clone_size: .
cdr3_nt: TGTGCCAGCAGTCCCATTACAGGGGGATATCAGCCCCAGCATTTT
cdr3_aa: CASSPITGGYQPQHF

v_call: TRBV5-6
cdr3_length: 16
d_call: TRBD2
j_call: TRBJ2-3
clone_size: .
cdr3_nt: TGTGCCAGCAGCTTCGGGACTAGCGGGAGGACAGATACGCAGTATTTT
cdr3_aa: CASSFGTSGRTDTQYF

v_call: TRBV6-6
cdr3_length: 14
d_call: .
j_call: TRBJ2-1
clone_size: .
cdr3_nt: TGTGCCAGCAGTCATCCGGTAGTCCACAATGAGCAGTTCTTC
cdr3_aa: CASSHPVVHNEQFF

v_call: TRBV19
cdr3_length: 14
d_call: TRBD1
j_call: TRBJ2-3
clone_size: .
cdr3_nt: TGTGCCAGTAGTATAGGACAGGGTGGTGGTACGCAGTATTTT
cdr3_aa: CASSIGQGGGTQYF

v_call: TRBV18
cdr3_length: 16
d_call: .
j_call: TRBJ1-1
clone_size: .
cdr3_nt: TGTGCCAGCTCACCACCACGGGGCGACGGAGGGACTGAAGCTTTCTTT
cdr3_aa: CASSPPRGDGGTEAFF

v_call: TRBV5-1
cdr3_length: 15
d_call: TRBD1
j_call: TRBJ1-1
clone_size: .
cdr3_nt: TGCGCCAGCAGCTCTGGGACAGGGATAAACACTGAAGCTTTCTTT
cdr3_aa: CASSSGTGINTEAFF

v_call: TRBV2
cdr3_length: 15
d_call: .
j_call: TRBJ1-5
clone_size: once
cdr3_nt: TGTGCCAGCAGTGCTCCGGGACATTCCAATCAGCCCCAGCATTTT
cdr3_aa: CASSAPGHSNQPQHF

v_call: TRBV2
cdr3_length: 14
d_call: .
j_call: TRBJ1-5
clone_size: .
cdr3_nt: TGTGCCAGCAGTGCTCAGGGGATCAATCAGCCCCAGCATTTT
cdr3_aa: CASSAQGINQPQHF

v_call: TRBV11-2
cdr3_length: 15
d_call: .
j_call: TRBJ2-1
clone_size: .
cdr3_nt: TGTGCCAGCAGCCCGGGACTCGATTCCTACAATGAGCAGTTCTTC
cdr3_aa: CASSPGLDSYNEQFF

v_call: TRBV27
cdr3_length: 16
d_call: TRBD1
j_call: TRBJ1-4
clone_size: .
cdr3_nt: TGTGCCAGCAGTACCAGGGGGCTTGGGTTTAATGAAAAACTGTTTTTT
cdr3_aa: CASSTRGLGFNEKLFF

v_call: TRBV19
cdr3_length: 13
d_call: TRBD1
j_call: TRBJ1-1
clone_size: few
cdr3_nt: TGTGCCAGTAGACCACAGGGGGCCGCTGAAGCTTTCTTT
cdr3_aa: CASRPQGAAEAFF

v_call: TRBV6-5
cdr3_length: 15
d_call: .
j_call: TRBJ1-5
clone_size: .
cdr3_nt: TGTGCCAGCAGATCAGGTCTCAGGAGCAATCAGCCCCAGCATTTT
cdr3_aa: CASRSGLRSNQPQHF

v_call: TRBV3-1/TRBV3-2
cdr3_length: 16
d_call: TRBD2
j_call: TRBJ2-1
clone_size: .
cdr3_nt: TGTGCCAGCAGCCAAGGTTCTAGCGGGAGTACGACTGAGCAGTTCTTC
cdr3_aa: CASSQGSSGSTTEQFF

v_call: TRBV5-1
cdr3_length: 14
d_call: TRBD1
j_call: TRBJ2-7
clone_size: few
cdr3_nt: TGCGCCAGTGAGCCCGGGACAGGGACTGGAGAGCAGTACTTC
cdr3_aa: CASEPGTGTGEQYF

v_call: TRBV25-1
cdr3_length: 13
d_call: .
j_call: TRBJ1-1
clone_size: .
cdr3_nt: TGTGCCAGCAGTGCCACAGGGTACACTGAAGCTTTCTTT
cdr3_aa: CASSATGYTEAFF

v_call: TRBV12-3/TRBV12-4
cdr3_length: 13
d_call: TRBD1
j_call: TRBJ1-1
clone_size: once
cdr3_nt: TGTGCCAGCAGTGAGACAGGGCGCGCTGAAGCTTTCTTT
cdr3_aa: CASSETGRAEAFF

v_call: TRBV6-4
cdr3_length: 14
d_call: TRBD1
j_call: TRBJ1-1
clone_size: once
cdr3_nt: TGTGCCAGCAGCGCCGGGACAGGGCACACTGAAGCTTTCTTT
cdr3_aa: CASSAGTGHTEAFF

v_call: TRBV11-2
cdr3_length: 16
d_call: TRBD2
j_call: TRBJ2-2
clone_size: .
cdr3_nt: TGTGCCAGCAGAGTAATACTAGCGGAGAACACCGGGGAGCTGTTTTTT
cdr3_aa: CASRVILAENTGELFF

v_call: TRBV4-3
cdr3_length: 17
d_call: .
j_call: TRBJ2-4
clone_size: .
cdr3_nt: TGCGCCAGCAGCCAAGACGGGACTTCCTTAGCCAAAAACATTCAGTACTTC
cdr3_aa: CASSQDGTSLAKNIQYF

v_call: TRBV20-1
cdr3_length: 11
d_call: .
j_call: TRBJ2-7
clone_size: once
cdr3_nt: TGCAGTGCTAGAGATTCGTACGAGCAGTACTTC
cdr3_aa: CSARDSYEQYF

v_call: TRBV2
cdr3_length: 14
d_call: .
j_call: TRBJ2-2
clone_size: .
cdr3_nt: TGTGCCAGCAGGGGACTTCTGAACACCGGGGAGCTGTTTTTT
cdr3_aa: CASRGLLNTGELFF

v_call: TRBV30
cdr3_length: 12
d_call: .
j_call: TRBJ1-4
clone_size: .
cdr3_nt: TGTGCCTGGACCCAAAGAGGAGAAAAACTGTTTTTT
cdr3_aa: CAWTQRGEKLFF

v_call: TRBV7-9
cdr3_length: 15
d_call: .
j_call: TRBJ2-1
clone_size: .
cdr3_nt: TGTGCCAGCACCCAGATTAGTGGAGGATTTAATGAGCAGTTCTTC
cdr3_aa: CASTQISGGFNEQFF

v_call: TRBV6-5
cdr3_length: 15
d_call: .
j_call: TRBJ1-2
clone_size: .
cdr3_nt: TGTGCCAGCAGTTACTCAATATCAGGGAAATATGGCTACACCTTC
cdr3_aa: CASSYSISGKYGYTF

v_call: TRBV3-1/TRBV3-2
cdr3_length: 14
d_call: .
j_call: TRBJ1-5
clone_size: .
cdr3_nt: TGTGCCAGCAGCTACGGACAGTACAATCAGCCCCAGCATTTT
cdr3_aa: CASSYGQYNQPQHF

v_call: TRBV2
cdr3_length: 12
d_call: .
j_call: TRBJ2-1
clone_size: many
cdr3_nt: TGTGCCAGCAGGGTTTTCGGGAATGAGCAGTTCTTC
cdr3_aa: CASRVFGNEQFF

v_call: TRBV29-1
cdr3_length: 14
d_call: TRBD2
j_call: TRBJ2-1
clone_size: .
cdr3_nt: TGCAGCGTTGCCTGGGGGGGAGGGCCTTCTGAGCAGTTCTTC
cdr3_aa: CSVAWGGGPSEQFF

v_call: TRBV19
cdr3_length: 12
d_call: .
j_call: TRBJ1-3
clone_size: .
cdr3_nt: TGTGCCAGTGGACAGTCTGGAAACACCATATATTTT
cdr3_aa: CASGQSGNTIYF

v_call: TRBV7-8
cdr3_length: 11
d_call: .
j_call: TRBJ1-1
clone_size: .
cdr3_nt: TGTGCCAGCAGCTTAGGGACAGAAGCTTTCTTT
cdr3_aa: CASSLGTEAFF

v_call: TRBV19
cdr3_length: 15
d_call: .
j_call: TRBJ1-5
clone_size: few
cdr3_nt: TGTGCCAGTACCCCAGGGGCCCCAGTGAATCAGCCCCAGCATTTT
cdr3_aa: CASTPGAPVNQPQHF

v_call: TRBV14
cdr3_length: 13
d_call: .
j_call: TRBJ1-1
clone_size: many
cdr3_nt: TGTGCCAGCAGCCAAGGGACTCGTACTGAAGCTTTCTTT
cdr3_aa: CASSQGTRTEAFF

v_call: TRBV27
cdr3_length: 16
d_call: TRBD1
j_call: TRBJ1-5
clone_size: few
cdr3_nt: TGTGCCAGCAGTCTGCGGACAGGGCTAAGCAATCAGCCCCAGCATTTT
cdr3_aa: CASSLRTGLSNQPQHF

v_call: TRBV19
cdr3_length: 15
d_call: .
j_call: TRBJ2-3
clone_size: .
cdr3_nt: TGTGCCAGTAGTAAGGACAGTCTATTCACAGATACGCAGTATTTT
cdr3_aa: CASSKDSLFTDTQYF

v_call: TRBV7-9
cdr3_length: 12
d_call: .
j_call: TRBJ2-7
clone_size: .
cdr3_nt: TGTGCCAGCAGCGGAGGGGGCTTCGAGCAGTACTTC
cdr3_aa: CASSGGGFEQYF

v_call: TRBV24-1
cdr3_length: 15
d_call: .
j_call: TRBJ2-2
clone_size: .
cdr3_nt: TGTGCCACCAGTGATTTGTCGGTAAGCGCCGGGGAGCTGTTTTTT
cdr3_aa: CATSDLSVSAGELFF

v_call: TRBV23-1
cdr3_length: 15
d_call: .
j_call: TRBJ1-1
clone_size: .
cdr3_nt: TGCGCCAGCCCTTTCAGGGAACTGGGGAACACTGAAGCTTTCTTT
cdr3_aa: CASPFRELGNTEAFF

v_call: TRBV19
cdr3_length: 13
d_call: .
j_call: TRBJ1-1
clone_size: .
cdr3_nt: TGTGCCAGTAGTTTCCGACAGGCCACTGAAGCTTTCTTT
cdr3_aa: CASSFRQATEAFF

v_call: TRBV3-1/TRBV3-2
cdr3_length: 15
d_call: TRBD2
j_call: TRBJ2-3
clone_size: .
cdr3_nt: TGTGCCAGCAGCCAAGCACTAGCGGACACAGATACGCAGTATTTT
cdr3_aa: CASSQALADTDTQYF

v_call: TRBV4-2
cdr3_length: 15
d_call: .
j_call: TRBJ2-7
clone_size: few
cdr3_nt: TGTGCCAGCAGCCAAGAGGAGCAGGGGCCCTACGAGCAGTACTTC
cdr3_aa: CASSQEEQGPYEQYF

v_call: TRBV18
cdr3_length: 16
d_call: .
j_call: TRBJ2-5
clone_size: .
cdr3_nt: TGTGCCAGCTCACCAGCCGCTACCTACGTACAAGAGACCCAGTACTTC
cdr3_aa: CASSPAATYVQETQYF

v_call: TRBV28
cdr3_length: 15
d_call: .
j_call: TRBJ1-4
clone_size: .
cdr3_nt: TGTGCCAGCAGTGGGGGGGTCGCAACTAATGAAAAACTGTTTTTT
cdr3_aa: CASSGGVATNEKLFF

v_call: TRBV30
cdr3_length: 12
d_call: .
j_call: TRBJ1-2
clone_size: .
cdr3_nt: TGTGCCTGGGGGGCCCAGGCCCACCATGACACCTTC
cdr3_aa: CAWGAQAHHDTF

v_call: TRBV5-1
cdr3_length: 14
d_call: .
j_call: TRBJ1-3
clone_size: .
cdr3_nt: TGCGCCAGCAAGCCCGGTGATACTGGAAACACCATATATTTT
cdr3_aa: CASKPGDTGNTIYF

v_call: TRBV10-3
cdr3_length: 14
d_call: .
j_call: TRBJ1-1
clone_size: .
cdr3_nt: TGTGCCATCAGTCTCGCGAGGGCGGACACTGAAGCTTTCTTT
cdr3_aa: CAISLARADTEAFF

v_call: TRBV7-2
cdr3_length: 18
d_call: TRBD2
j_call: TRBJ2-5
clone_size: .
cdr3_nt: TGTGCCAGCAGCTTAGGCTCCTTAGCGGGAGGGCCGCGAGAGACCCAGTACTTC
cdr3_aa: CASSLGSLAGGPRETQYF